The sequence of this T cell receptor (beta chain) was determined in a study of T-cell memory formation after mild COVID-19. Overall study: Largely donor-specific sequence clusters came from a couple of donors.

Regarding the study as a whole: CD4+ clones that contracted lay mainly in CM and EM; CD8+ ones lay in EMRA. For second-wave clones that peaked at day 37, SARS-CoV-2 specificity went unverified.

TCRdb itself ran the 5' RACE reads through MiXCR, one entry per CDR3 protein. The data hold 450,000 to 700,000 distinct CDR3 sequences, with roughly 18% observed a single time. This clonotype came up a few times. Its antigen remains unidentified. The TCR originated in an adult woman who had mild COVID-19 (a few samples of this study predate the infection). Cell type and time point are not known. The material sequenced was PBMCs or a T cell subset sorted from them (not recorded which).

In DNA, the CDR3 is TGTGCCAGCAGCTTAGTCTTTCTAAGCGGTCCATACAATGAGCAGTTCTTC. It translates to CASSLVFLSGPYNEQFF. The chain employs TRBV11-3 and TRBJ2-1, with D maybe TRBD2 (5 bases). This CDR3 is built from 17 residues. Germline CDR1 is SGHNT and CDR2 is YENEEA. V was cut by 1 base and J by 4 bases, with 17 bases left in between. The full variable domain, its missing parts supplied by reference TRBV11-3 and TRBJ2-1, is EAGVVQSPRYKIIEKKQPVAFWCNPISGHNTLYWYLQNLGQGPELLIRYENEEAVDDSQLPKDRFSAERLKGVDSTLKIQPAELGDSAVYLCASSLVFLSGPYNEQFFGPGTRLTVL.